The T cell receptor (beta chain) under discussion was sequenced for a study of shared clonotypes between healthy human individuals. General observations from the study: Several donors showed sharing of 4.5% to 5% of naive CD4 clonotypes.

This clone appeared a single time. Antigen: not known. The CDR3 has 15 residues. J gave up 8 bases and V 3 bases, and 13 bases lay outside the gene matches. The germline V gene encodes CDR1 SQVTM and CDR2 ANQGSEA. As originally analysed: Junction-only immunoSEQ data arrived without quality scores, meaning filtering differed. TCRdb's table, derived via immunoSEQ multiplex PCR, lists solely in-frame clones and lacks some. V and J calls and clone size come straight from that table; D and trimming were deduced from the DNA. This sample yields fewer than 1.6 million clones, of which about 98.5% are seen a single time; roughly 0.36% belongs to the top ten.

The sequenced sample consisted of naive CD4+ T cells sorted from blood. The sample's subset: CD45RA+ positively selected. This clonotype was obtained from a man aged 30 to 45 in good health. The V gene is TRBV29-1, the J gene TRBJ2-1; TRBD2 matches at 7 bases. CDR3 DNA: TGCAGCGTTGACGGGAGACTAGCCGGGTTCGATGAGCAGTTCTTC. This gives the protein CSVDGRLAGFDEQFF.